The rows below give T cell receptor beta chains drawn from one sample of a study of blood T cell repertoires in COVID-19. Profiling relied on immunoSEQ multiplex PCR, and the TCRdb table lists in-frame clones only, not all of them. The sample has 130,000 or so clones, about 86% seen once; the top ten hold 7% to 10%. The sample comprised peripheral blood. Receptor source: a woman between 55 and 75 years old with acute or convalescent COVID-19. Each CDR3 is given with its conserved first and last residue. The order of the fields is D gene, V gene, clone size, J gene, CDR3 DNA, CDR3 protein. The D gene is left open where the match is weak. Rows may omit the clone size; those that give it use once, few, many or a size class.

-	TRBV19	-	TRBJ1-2	TGTGCCAGTACCCCAAGCTACAGGGAGTATGGCTACACCTTC	CASTPSYREYGYTF
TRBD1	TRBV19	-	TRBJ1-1	TGTGCCAGTAGTACCACCCCGGACAGGGGAAGCACTGAAGCTTTCTTT	CASSTTPDRGSTEAFF
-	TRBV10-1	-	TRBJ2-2	TGCGCCAGCAGTGAAAGGGGTACCGGGGAGCTGTTTTTT	CASSERGTGELFF
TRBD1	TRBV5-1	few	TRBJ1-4	TGCGCCAGCAGCTTCAAGGGACAGGATGAAAAACTGTTTTTT	CASSFKGQDEKLFF
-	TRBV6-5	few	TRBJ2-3	TGTGCCATTACAGATCAGACAGATACGCAGTATTTT	CAITDQTDTQYF
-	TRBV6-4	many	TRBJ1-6	TGTGCCAGCAGTGCAGGACAGCAAAATTCACCCCTCCACTTT	CASSAGQQNSPLHF
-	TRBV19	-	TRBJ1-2	TGTGCCAGTAGTATGCTGACAGGTGCATTCTATGGCTACACCTTC	CASSMLTGAFYGYTF
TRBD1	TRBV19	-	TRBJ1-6	TGTGCCAGTAGTATAGGACAGGGAGTTTCAACAAATTCACCCCTCCACTTT	CASSIGQGVSTNSPLHF
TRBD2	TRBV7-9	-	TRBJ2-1	TGTGCCAGCAGCACAAGAACTAGCGGCATATACAATGAGCAGTTCTTC	CASSTRTSGIYNEQFF
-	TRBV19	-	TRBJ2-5	TGTGCCAGTAGTCTTAGCGTCGAAAAGACCCAGTACTTC	CASSLSVEKTQYF
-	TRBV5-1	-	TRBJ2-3	TGCGCCAGCAGCGAAGAGGGAATAAATACGCAGTATTTT	CASSEEGINTQYF
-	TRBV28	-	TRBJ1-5	TGTGCCAGCAGTTTGGGGGTTGGCAGGAGGGCGGTTCAGCCCCAGCATTTT	CASSLGVGRRAVQPQHF
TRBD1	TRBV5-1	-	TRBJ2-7	TGCGCCAGCAGCTCTTGGGACAGGGACGTCTACGAGCAGTACTTC	CASSSWDRDVYEQYF
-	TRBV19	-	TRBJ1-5	TGTGCCAGTAGTATCGGGGGATTAGATGGTCAGCCCCAGCATTTT	CASSIGGLDGQPQHF
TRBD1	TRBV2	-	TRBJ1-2	TGTGCCAGCAGCCCCGGACAGGGGGTAGGCTACACCTTC	CASSPGQGVGYTF
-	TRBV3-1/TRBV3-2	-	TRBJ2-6	TGTGCCAGCAGCCCTTGGACAGAGATCTTAACCCCATCTGGGGCCAACGTCCTGACTTTC	CASSPWTEILTPSGANVLTF
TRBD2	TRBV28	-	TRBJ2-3	TGTGCCAGCAGTTTCGGGACTAGCGGGGGGGGGACAGATACGCAGTATTTT	CASSFGTSGGGTDTQYF